This T cell receptor (beta chain) was retrieved from a study of T cell responses to AZD1222 COVID-19 vaccine. Findings and limits, study-wide: Repertoire sampling happened only post peak T cell response. White British donors predominated, females outnumbered males, and clonal diversity was possibly underestimated.

CDR1 and CDR2 (germline): SEHNR, FQNEAQ (reference sequence). The CDR3 sequence is 18 residues long. J gave up 3 bases and V 5 bases, and 8 bases lay outside the gene matches. Assay used: immunoSEQ multiplex PCR; TCRdb lists only in-frame clones, some missing. The repertoire includes 140,000 or so clones, 92% of them detected once, and around 1.9% sits in the top ten. A remark on this clone: The antigen remains unidentified.

The chain has TRBV7-9 and TRBJ2-3; 16 nucleotides agree with TRBD2. Sequenced here: peripheral blood, sampled on day 0 of AZD1222 vaccination. This receptor was taken from an adult in good health. The CDR3 DNA reads TGTGCCAGCAGCCGTCCCGGGACTAGCGGGGGGGCGACAGATACGCAGTATTTT. Protein product: CASSRPGTSGGATDTQYF.